This record concerns one T cell receptor beta chain sequence. Its antigen is not identified. Each of the donors had roughly 9.1 milliliters of peripheral blood drawn into EDTA-treated Vacutainer tubes. They isolated at least 6 million PBMCs from each sample. The CDR3 loop spans 15 amino acids. Germline CDR1 and CDR2: SGHTA and FQGNSA. V dropped 7 bases and J dropped 3 bases, with 19 bases sitting between them. This sample was taken from a study of blood T cells in healthy people across ages. Primers used in a second PCR of roughly 7 to 11 cycles were a sample-barcoded 5' primer and a J-beta primer mix. Per-sample output comprised a minimum of 3 million paired-end reads containing CDR3. TCRdb analysed the 5' RACE reads with MiXCR anew, one entry per CDR3 protein. The table has 780,000 or so distinct CDR3 sequences, around half seen once; the top ten hold about two fifths. Study results and caveats: Diversity estimates from one million T cells were considered underestimates.

This clonotype was obtained from an elderly man in good health. Material for sequencing was blood. The chain employs TRBV7-2 and TRBJ2-7; D is possibly TRBD2 (6 bases). The CDR3 DNA reads TGTGCCAGCACCTTGGGGGGTTTTATGGTCTACGAGCAGTACTTC. Protein: CASTLGGFMVYEQYF.